The rows below give T cell receptor beta chains drawn from one sample of a study of OX40 agonist ivuxolimab in advanced cancers. Clones were sequenced by immunoSEQ multiplex PCR, and TCRdb holds only the in-frame ones, with some missing. This table has approximately 70,000 clones, around 83% appearing once. Specimen: CD4+ or CD8+ T cells sorted from blood, collected in a trial of the OX40 agonist ivuxolimab. All receptors come from an adult with an advanced solid tumor such as melanoma, head and neck, liver or kidney cancer. CDR3s leave out the opening cysteine and the closing phenylalanine or tryptophan.

TRBJ2-3 TRBV7-8 ASSLFGAHTQY
TRBJ2-7 TRBV29-1 SVEVTGFSYEQY
TRBJ1-2 TRBV5-1 ASSLGRNGYT
TRBJ2-7 TRBV6-1 ASSEGTGWDYEQY
TRBJ2-1 TRBV5-1 ASSKAYNEQF
TRBJ2-2 TRBV7-2 ASSLAGRNTGELF
TRBJ2-1 TRBV5-4 ASSFGLAEGNEQF
TRBJ2-7 TRBV7-6 ASTSRTDTSDEQY
TRBJ1-3 TRBV4-1 ASSLMGGGTLSGNTIY
TRBJ1-5 TRBV6-5 ASSYSIGGNQPQH
TRBJ2-5 TRBV2 ASRTRWGMQETQY
TRBJ2-1 TRBV7-2 ASSLVTGWDEQF
TRBJ1-2 TRBV7-2 ASSLGVGGLYGYT
TRBJ2-3 TRBV27 ASSYIGSVRTDTQY
TRBJ2-7 TRBV5-1 ASSEARQGISAY
TRBJ2-6 TRBV14 ASSQDWQGVSGANVLT
TRBJ2-3 TRBV2 ASNRGNPSTDTQY
TRBJ2-7 TRBV12-2 ASRLPRDREIYEQY
TRBJ1-4 TRBV11-2 ASSRGTGRNEKLF
TRBJ2-2 TRBV28 ASSLFKGTGPASNTGELF
TRBJ2-2 TRBV11-2 ASSRNRDTGELF
TRBJ2-2 TRBV11-2 ASTLVFRGGNTGELF
TRBJ2-3 TRBV7-9 ASSPGPRSDTQY
TRBJ2-3 TRBV25-1 ASAFGFDTQY
TRBJ2-5 TRBV11-2 ASRPVGRGGVETQY